What follows describes a single T cell receptor (beta chain). Between the trimmed V and J ends, which lost 1 base and 5 bases, there was a span of 23 bases. CDR1 and CDR2 from the germline V gene are SGHVS and FNYEAQ. The CDR3 spans 18 residues. The data belong to a study of blood T cell repertoires in COVID-19. For the study at large: Researchers got acute and convalescent COVID-19 samples from the United States, Italy and Spain.

Sequenced by immunoSEQ multiplex PCR; TCRdb stores in-frame clones only, minus some. Seen here are about half a million clones, around 85% observed once, and the top ten hold approximately 2.9%. This clonotype was obtained from a human donor in a cohort sampled during active COVID-19. V usage is TRBV7-6 and J usage is TRBJ2-5; possible D gene TRBD2, 6 bases. Sequencing used peripheral blood. CDR3 in DNA: TGTGCCAGCAGCTTAGGGGCCCCTAAAAGCGGGCAAGGGGAGACCCAGTACTTC. It specifies CASSLGAPKSGQGETQYF.